Sequencing of this TCR beta chain was carried out in a study of STAT5B mutations in CD4+ large granular lymphocyte leukemia. Method: immunoSEQ multiplex PCR; TCRdb's copy keeps in-frame clones and lacks some. The table records about 30,000 clones, 76% of them present only once. There are a few counts of this clone. No antigen is known for it. V dropped 5 bases and J dropped 6 bases, with 17 bases sitting between them. CDR3 length: 15 amino acids. The germline CDR1 and CDR2 sequences are SEHNR and FQNEAQ (reference sequence). Whole-study findings and limits: Main leukemic clonotypes were patient-specific, but more than 20% appeared at low frequency elsewhere.

The chain employs TRBV7-9 and TRBJ1-5; D unclear. This clonotype was sampled from a human donor in good health. The specimen sequenced was CD4+ T cells from blood buffy coats. The CDR3 spells CASSPPAGVSQPQHF. CDR3 DNA sequence: TGTGCCAGCAGCCCCCCAGCTGGGGTTAGTCAGCCCCAGCATTTT.